This T cell receptor beta chain was sequenced in a study of T-cell reconstitution after alpha-beta-depleted transplantation in children. Researchers prepared the TCRbeta library using unique molecular identifiers, the study reports. Each CDR3 protein is one row after TCRdb ran MiXCR on the PCR reads. The repertoire holds some 500,000 distinct CDR3 sequences, approximately 29% seen once, with 2% to 3% in the top ten. With 0 bases clipped from V and 2 bases from J, the junction kept 22 bases outside the gene matches. The CDR3 spans 24 residues. Germline V gene lookup returns CDR1 SGHRS and CDR2 YFSETQ.

This clonotype originated in a human donor who donated a stem cell graft to a child with aplastic anemia. The chain recombines TRBV5-1 with TRBJ2-3; 15 bases line up with TRBD2. Specimen: PBMCs from the stem cell graft donor, collected from the stem cell graft. In nucleotides, the CDR3 is TGCGCCAGCAGCTTGGAACCGACAGCCTCGGGACTAGCGGGAGGCCGAAGACTCACAGATACGCAGTATTTT. Translating gives CASSLEPTASGLAGGRRLTDTQYF.